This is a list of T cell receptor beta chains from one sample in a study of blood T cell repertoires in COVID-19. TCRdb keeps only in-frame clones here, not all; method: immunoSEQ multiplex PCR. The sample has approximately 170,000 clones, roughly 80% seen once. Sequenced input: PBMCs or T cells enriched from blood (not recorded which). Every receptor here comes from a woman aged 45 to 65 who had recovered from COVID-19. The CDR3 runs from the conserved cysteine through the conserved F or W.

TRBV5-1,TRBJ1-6,CAMLRPESSYNSPLHF
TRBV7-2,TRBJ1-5,CASSLHKTGGLGQPQHF
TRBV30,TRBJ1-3,CAWSLAGAGNTIYF
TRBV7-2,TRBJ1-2,CASSLDRDGGYTF
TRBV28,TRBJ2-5,CASSFPRAGIQETQYF
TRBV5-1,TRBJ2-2,CASSLGLWGGANTGELFF
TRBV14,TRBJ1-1,CASSGPGQGGAFF
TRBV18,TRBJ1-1,CASSPRSGGTEAFF
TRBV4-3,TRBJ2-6,CASSQDLGTGTSGANVLTF
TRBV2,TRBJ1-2,CARADGGNGGYTF
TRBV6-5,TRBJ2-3,CASSYREPDTQYF
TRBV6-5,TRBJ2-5,CASRRAGAGETQYF
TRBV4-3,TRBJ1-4,CASSQRSGTGDEKLFF
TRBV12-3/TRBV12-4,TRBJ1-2,CASSPRGGYGYTF
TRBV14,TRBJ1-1,CASSQGLSAEAFF
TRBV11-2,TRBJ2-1,CASSKGLAPTYNEQFF
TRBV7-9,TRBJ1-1,CATNRGDTEAFF
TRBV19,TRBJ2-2,CASSRAPTGGDTGELFF
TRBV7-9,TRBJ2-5,CASRARELQYF
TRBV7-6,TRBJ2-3,CASSLAGQGVTDTQYF
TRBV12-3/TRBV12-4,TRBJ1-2,CASSNINYGYTF
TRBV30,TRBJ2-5,CAWRRQGAETQYF
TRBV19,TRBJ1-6,CASVDRGKGSYNSPLHF
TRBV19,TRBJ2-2,CASIQGPGELFF
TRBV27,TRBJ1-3,CASSSSERMGGSRDTIYF
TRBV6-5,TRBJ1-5,CASTAGYYSNQPQHF